The rows below give T cell receptor beta chains drawn from one sample of a study of T cells after yellow fever vaccination. TCRdb reprocessed the 5' RACE reads with MiXCR, giving one entry per CDR3 protein. The data contain 310,000 or so distinct CDR3 sequences, around 6.8% of them singletons. The sequenced sample was PBMCs, obtained approximately 47 days after the first yellow fever vaccination. Receptors were obtained from a man aged 18 to 29 who received the YFV17D yellow fever vaccine. The CDR3 runs from the conserved cysteine through the conserved F or W. A D gene is named only where the DNA matches it firmly. Expanded clones get a size class; other rows say once, few or many, or leave the size out.

DNA: TGTGCCAGCAGCGTAGACGAGGGTGTGGGGGAGACCCAGTACTTC; CDR3: CASSVDEGVGETQYF; J: TRBJ2-5; V: TRBV9; size: NA; D: NA
DNA: TGTGCCAGCAGTTCAGGGGTTCTTAGCACAGATACGCAGTATTTT; CDR3: CASSSGVLSTDTQYF; J: TRBJ2-3; V: TRBV28; size: few; D: NA
DNA: TGTGCCACCTGCCAAGTATTGGTCGGGCCAAACACCGGGGAGCTGTTTTTT; CDR3: CATCQVLVGPNTGELFF; J: TRBJ2-2; V: TRBV3-1; size: NA; D: NA
DNA: TGTGCCAGCAGCTTAGGACCGGGACAGGGGGCGGAAGCTTTCTTT; CDR3: CASSLGPGQGAEAFF; J: TRBJ1-1; V: TRBV7-9; size: few; D: TRBD1
DNA: TGCAGTGCTAGAAATCCAAGGCCGAATCAGCCCCAGCATTTT; CDR3: CSARNPRPNQPQHF; J: TRBJ1-5; V: TRBV20-1; size: many; D: NA
DNA: TGTGCCAGCAGCTCCGGGACAGGGGGCTTCTATGTTAATTCACCCCTCCACTTT; CDR3: CASSSGTGGFYVNSPLHF; J: TRBJ1-6; V: TRBV13; size: few; D: TRBD1
DNA: TGTGCCAGCAGCTTAGCACGGGGGGGCCGCAATGAGCAGTTCTTC; CDR3: CASSLARGGRNEQFF; J: TRBJ2-1; V: TRBV7-2; size: NA; D: TRBD2
DNA: TGTGCCATCAGTGACCCTAAGGACAGGGGGAACGCGAACACCGGGGAGCTGTTTTTT; CDR3: CAISDPKDRGNANTGELFF; J: TRBJ2-2; V: TRBV10-3; size: NA; D: TRBD1
DNA: TGTGCCAGCAGTGACTCGGCGGCCAAGGGAGATACGCAGTATTTT; CDR3: CASSDSAAKGDTQYF; J: TRBJ2-3; V: TRBV6-4; size: NA; D: NA
DNA: TGTGCCAGCAGTCCCGGGAAGGGGGCGAATCAGCCCCAGCATTTT; CDR3: CASSPGKGANQPQHF; J: TRBJ1-5; V: TRBV2; size: NA; D: TRBD1
DNA: TGCAGTGCCCGGGACAGACAGACCAATGAGCAGTTCTTC; CDR3: CSARDRQTNEQFF; J: TRBJ2-1; V: TRBV20-1; size: few; D: TRBD1
DNA: TGTGCCAGCAGTGAACGAGGGGGTCTAGAGACCCAGTACTTC; CDR3: CASSERGGLETQYF; J: TRBJ2-5; V: TRBV25-1; size: few; D: NA
DNA: TGTGCCAGCTCACAAGGACAGGCGGACTATGGCTACACCTTC; CDR3: CASSQGQADYGYTF; J: TRBJ1-2; V: TRBV18; size: many; D: TRBD1
DNA: TGCGCCAGCAGCTGGGAGGGGACGGGAAGGGCAGATACGCAGTATTTT; CDR3: CASSWEGTGRADTQYF; J: TRBJ2-3; V: TRBV5-1; size: many; D: TRBD2
DNA: TGTGCCAGCAGTTACTGGGGACAGGGGGTTAGGCAAGAGACCCAGTACTTC; CDR3: CASSYWGQGVRQETQYF; J: TRBJ2-5; V: TRBV6-5; size: many; D: TRBD1
DNA: TGCAGTGCTCGCCTTAGGGGGCTCGGAACTGAAGCTTTCTTT; CDR3: CSARLRGLGTEAFF; J: TRBJ1-1; V: TRBV20-1; size: NA; D: TRBD1
DNA: TGTGCCATCAGTGAAATCCCCAGTACGAACACCGGGGAGCTGTTTTTT; CDR3: CAISEIPSTNTGELFF; J: TRBJ2-2; V: TRBV10-3; size: few; D: NA
DNA: TGTGCCAGCAGTTACGGGGCGGGGCGTCCCTACGAGCAGTACTTC; CDR3: CASSYGAGRPYEQYF; J: TRBJ2-7; V: TRBV6-5; size: NA; D: NA
DNA: TGTGCCACCAGTGATTTTCAAAGCACAGATACGCAGTATTTT; CDR3: CATSDFQSTDTQYF; J: TRBJ2-3; V: TRBV24-1; size: many; D: NA
DNA: TGCGCCAGCAGCCAAGTTGAGGTGGTTGGGGAGGGCACTGAAGCTTTCTTT; CDR3: CASSQVEVVGEGTEAFF; J: TRBJ1-1; V: TRBV4-1; size: NA; D: NA
DNA: TGTGCCAGCAGTTCTCAGAACACCGGGGAGCTGTTTTTT; CDR3: CASSSQNTGELFF; J: TRBJ2-2; V: TRBV28; size: many; D: NA
DNA: TGTGCCAGCAGTTTATCCACCGGGCCCACCGGGGAGCTGTTTTTT; CDR3: CASSLSTGPTGELFF; J: TRBJ2-2; V: TRBV28; size: few; D: NA
DNA: TGTGCCAGCAGTCGCGACAGGGCTTGGAATTCACCCCTCCACTTT; CDR3: CASSRDRAWNSPLHF; J: TRBJ1-6; V: TRBV12-3/TRBV12-4; size: few; D: TRBD1
DNA: TGTGCCAGCAGCTTGGTCTACGTGGGGGTTTCGGTCACCGGGGAGCTGTTTTTT; CDR3: CASSLVYVGVSVTGELFF; J: TRBJ2-2; V: TRBV5-5; size: many; D: NA
DNA: TGTGCCAGCAGCTTATTATTAGGCGGGAACAATGAGCAGTTCTTC; CDR3: CASSLLLGGNNEQFF; J: TRBJ2-1; V: TRBV7-8; size: many; D: NA
DNA: TGTGCCAGCAGCCCCTCCGTGGGACAGGGTCGAGGCTACACCTTC; CDR3: CASSPSVGQGRGYTF; J: TRBJ1-2; V: TRBV7-2; size: NA; D: TRBD1
DNA: TGCGCCAGCCAGACAGGGAACACTGAAGCTTTCTTT; CDR3: CASQTGNTEAFF; J: TRBJ1-1; V: TRBV10-2; size: NA; D: NA
DNA: TGTGCCAGCCAGTTACGGCCTACCGTCTCTGGGGCCAACGTCCTGACTTTC; CDR3: CASQLRPTVSGANVLTF; J: TRBJ2-6; V: TRBV19; size: NA; D: NA
DNA: TGCGCCAGCAGCCACGCTCTCTCCAATGAGCAGTTCTTC; CDR3: CASSHALSNEQFF; J: TRBJ2-1; V: TRBV4-3; size: NA; D: NA
DNA: TGTGCCAGCAGTCCTCAGACGGGGGGGCTGGGAGCTTTCTTT; CDR3: CASSPQTGGLGAFF; J: TRBJ1-1; V: TRBV28; size: few; D: NA
DNA: TGTGCCAGCAGCTTGACCACCGGACACCAAGAGACCCAGTACTTC; CDR3: CASSLTTGHQETQYF; J: TRBJ2-5; V: TRBV5-4; size: NA; D: NA
DNA: TGCGCCAGCAGCTTGCAGTATGGTTCATCGTACTCACCCCTCCACTTT; CDR3: CASSLQYGSSYSPLHF; J: TRBJ1-6; V: TRBV5-1; size: NA; D: NA
DNA: TGTGCCAGCGGGGGGCAGAAGAATCAGCCCCAGCATTTT; CDR3: CASGGQKNQPQHF; J: TRBJ1-5; V: TRBV6-2/TRBV6-3; size: NA; D: NA
DNA: TGTGCCAGCAGTGGTGGGGGGAGTAGCAATCAGCCCCAGCATTTT; CDR3: CASSGGGSSNQPQHF; J: TRBJ1-5; V: TRBV6-1; size: few; D: NA
DNA: TGTGCCAGCAGCCATTCCTGGCGGGGGGTGCAGGATACGCAGTATTTT; CDR3: CASSHSWRGVQDTQYF; J: TRBJ2-3; V: TRBV4-2; size: NA; D: TRBD2